This T cell receptor (beta chain) was identified during a study of T cell therapy after organ transplantation. Study as a whole: T cells were expanded 2 to 3 weeks with 30 CMV class I/II epitopes. Patients received up to 6 T cell doses every 2 weeks. Study results and limitations: Reconstitution after therapy seemingly combined transferred and product-undetected endogenous clonotypes. Nonresponders had marked pretherapy clonal expansions and little post-therapy change.

As to this clone: Its matching antigen is unknown.

The CDR3 is made up of 15 amino acids. Trimming cost V 1 base and J 5 bases; bases outside gene matches: 3. CDR1 and CDR2 (germline): SNHLY, FYNNEI. Data came from immunoSEQ multiplex PCR; TCRdb stores just in-frame clones and leaves some out. Of around 50,000 clones detected, 94% appear once; the ten largest clones hold 2.5% to 3.5%. This sequence originates from a human patient who had received a solid organ transplant and had CMV disease. This chain links TRBV2 with TRBJ1-5; 9 nucleotides match TRBD1. The source was CD8+ T cells from blood, collected before autologous CMV-specific T cell therapy. The CDR3 region is CASSEVRDRDQPQHF. CDR3 in DNA: TGTGCCAGCAGTGAAGTCAGGGACAGGGATCAGCCCCAGCATTTT.